A selection of T cell receptor beta chains follows, all from one sample in a study of cytomegalovirus exposure and HLA in healthy donors. Clones were sequenced by immunoSEQ multiplex PCR, and TCRdb holds only the in-frame ones, with some missing. The table lists about 160,000 clones, approximately 72% of them singletons. The sample was PBMCs. All receptors come from a female donor in good health and CMV-seronegative. Both conserved end residues are part of each CDR3. Each record gives: J gene, V gene, CDR3 length, CDR3 protein.

J: TRBJ2-7; V: TRBV5-6; length: 16; CDR3: CASSLEGSGRGYEQYF
J: TRBJ2-1; V: TRBV6-5; length: 15; CDR3: CASSYTGRGAGEQFF
J: TRBJ2-7; V: TRBV9; length: 16; CDR3: CASSVGGGTDPYEQYF
J: TRBJ2-1; V: TRBV18; length: 12; CDR3: CASSTNLLEQFF
J: TRBJ2-7; V: TRBV2; length: 14; CDR3: CASRAGTSDTRQYF
J: TRBJ2-2; V: TRBV5-1; length: 14; CDR3: CASSVTPGTGELFF
J: TRBJ1-1; V: TRBV5-1; length: 16; CDR3: CASSLGYRGGNTEAFF
J: TRBJ2-3; V: TRBV9; length: 14; CDR3: CASSPGLTTDTQYF
J: TRBJ2-5; V: TRBV5-1; length: 12; CDR3: CASSLDREIKYF
J: TRBJ2-7; V: TRBV5-1; length: 14; CDR3: CASSLAGGPYEQYF
J: TRBJ2-5; V: TRBV5-4; length: 13; CDR3: CASSLDREETQYF
J: TRBJ2-1; V: TRBV11-3; length: 16; CDR3: CASSLDFLAGGNEQFF
J: TRBJ2-7; V: TRBV30; length: 13; CDR3: CAWSTHRVGEQYF
J: TRBJ2-7; V: TRBV4-2; length: 13; CDR3: CASSQRRAGEQYF
J: TRBJ2-3; V: TRBV4-2; length: 18; CDR3: CASSRHETSGSSTDTQYF
J: TRBJ1-2; V: TRBV28; length: 14; CDR3: CASSLPGTHYGYTF
J: TRBJ1-1; V: TRBV19; length: 12; CDR3: CASSMRETEAFF
J: TRBJ2-3; V: TRBV19; length: 17; CDR3: CASSEAGGLTSTDTQYF
J: TRBJ1-6; V: TRBV2; length: 15; CDR3: CASSQDRGGLVSLHF
J: TRBJ1-1; V: TRBV5-1; length: 14; CDR3: CASRSRNMNTEAFF
J: TRBJ2-2; V: TRBV27; length: 16; CDR3: CASSLWLAGNTGELFF
J: TRBJ1-2; V: TRBV6-6; length: 13; CDR3: CASSLGLLYGYTF
J: TRBJ1-2; V: TRBV6-1; length: 15; CDR3: CASSPTPGFRDGYTF
J: TRBJ2-5; V: TRBV4-1; length: 16; CDR3: CASSHPGEGGRETQYF
J: TRBJ1-2; V: TRBV4-1; length: 14; CDR3: CASSQVGGGSGYTF
J: TRBJ2-1; V: TRBV5-1; length: 18; CDR3: CASSLDPPGQSSYNEQFF
J: TRBJ2-7; V: TRBV6-5; length: 15; CDR3: CASSQKTGRGYEQYF
J: TRBJ2-3; V: TRBV9; length: 12; CDR3: CASSLYTDTQYF
J: TRBJ1-4; V: TRBV5-6; length: 17; CDR3: CASSPDRGQGANEKLFF
J: TRBJ1-1; V: TRBV5-4; length: 16; CDR3: CASSLAGGTGTAEAFF
J: TRBJ1-1; V: TRBV10-3; length: 11; CDR3: CAIGLGSEAFF
J: TRBJ2-3; V: TRBV5-1; length: 14; CDR3: CASSPGLAIDTQYF
J: TRBJ1-5; V: TRBV25-1; length: 15; CDR3: CASSEPGASNQPQHF
J: TRBJ1-5; V: TRBV30; length: 13; CDR3: CAWSPDSSQPQHF
J: TRBJ2-3; V: TRBV11-2; length: 19; CDR3: CASSLGWGTLAGGADTQYF
J: TRBJ2-5; V: TRBV29-1; length: 13; CDR3: CSVELAVQETQYF
J: TRBJ2-2; V: TRBV5-1; length: 14; CDR3: CASSSTGTTGELFF
J: TRBJ2-1; V: TRBV9; length: 19; CDR3: CASSPTLSPGTGSHNEQFF
J: TRBJ1-2; V: TRBV5-1; length: 16; CDR3: CASSLEGDRGNYGYTF
J: TRBJ2-1; V: TRBV6-4; length: 14; CDR3: CASSAEDSYNEQFF
J: TRBJ1-1; V: TRBV10-3; length: 14; CDR3: CAIKDNLMNTEAFF
J: TRBJ1-2; V: TRBV28; length: 15; CDR3: CASRGYGGKDYGYTF
J: TRBJ2-2; V: TRBV6-4; length: 20; CDR3: CASPKWTSGPPYLWTGELFF
J: TRBJ2-2; V: TRBV4-1; length: 15; CDR3: CASSQEAGGLGELFF
J: TRBJ2-5; V: TRBV25-1; length: 16; CDR3: CASSGALKRSQETQYF
J: TRBJ1-2; V: TRBV9; length: 15; CDR3: CASSSRSRDNYGYTF
J: TRBJ2-4; V: TRBV4-1; length: 15; CDR3: CASSHVQGEVNIQYF
J: TRBJ1-1; V: TRBV27; length: 13; CDR3: CASSNRGNTEAFF
J: TRBJ2-3; V: TRBV11-3; length: 13; CDR3: CASSRTGTDTQYF
J: TRBJ1-1; V: TRBV2; length: 14; CDR3: CASSERPGDTEAFF
J: TRBJ2-3; V: TRBV29-1; length: 15; CDR3: CSVTPGQGATDTQYF
J: TRBJ2-7; V: TRBV29-1; length: 13; CDR3: CSVEVGGSGEQYF
J: TRBJ2-7; V: TRBV11-2; length: 16; CDR3: CASTRPGGREDDEQYF
J: TRBJ2-7; V: TRBV5-1; length: 14; CDR3: CASSLVQGTYEQYF
J: TRBJ2-1; V: TRBV7-3; length: 15; CDR3: CASSSDRGSYNEQFF
J: TRBJ1-2; V: TRBV6-6; length: 14; CDR3: CASSYSGDFYGYTF
J: TRBJ2-5; V: TRBV5-4; length: 13; CDR3: CASSFVGEETQYF
J: TRBJ1-5; V: TRBV5-8; length: 13; CDR3: CASSLTTARPQHF
J: TRBJ1-4; V: TRBV6-6; length: 14; CDR3: CASSYWGGGEKLFF